Below are 25 T cell receptor beta chains sequenced from a single sample in a study of cytomegalovirus exposure and HLA in healthy donors. Some clones are missing from TCRdb's copy, which holds only in-frame ones; the method was immunoSEQ multiplex PCR. The table records around 91,000 clones, 85% to 95% of them present only once. The sequencing input was PBMCs. The receptors here all came from a young woman in good health and CMV-seropositive.

This chain joins TRBV19 and TRBJ2-1; TRBD2 agrees at 8 bases. CDR1 is LNHDA, CDR2 SQIVND, per germline (reference sequence). CDR3 length: 15 residues. V trimming: 6 bases; J trimming: 6 bases; junction bases outside the gene matches: 10. CDR3: CASSIRTSSRNEQFF. CDR3 coding DNA: TGTGCCAGTAGCATCCGGACTAGCTCTCGCAATGAGCAGTTCTTC.

The chain is built from TRBV11-3 and TRBJ2-2; 10 nucleotides agree with TRBD2. Germline V gene lookup returns CDR1 SGHNT and CDR2 YENEEA. This CDR3 region has 17 residues. The V gene end was trimmed by 0 bases and the J gene end by 4 bases; junction bases not matched to a gene: 5. The CDR3 DNA follows: TGTGCCAGCAGCTTAGATAGGACTAGCGGCTTCACCGGGGAGCTGTTTTTT. This sequence encodes CASSLDRTSGFTGELFF.

The J gene is TRBJ2-7, the V gene TRBV6-5; D perhaps matches TRBD1 (6 bases). V lost 2 bases to trimming and J lost 7 bases, with 21 bases between them. From germline, CDR1 is MNHEY and CDR2 SVGAGI. CDR3 length equals 16 residues. The chain's CDR3 is CASSYAKGTLSGEQYF. The CDR3 DNA is TGTGCCAGCAGTTACGCTAAAGGGACACTGTCGGGGGAGCAGTACTTC.

The chain combines TRBV7-8 with TRBJ1-2; 8 bases are a match to TRBD1. This CDR3 comprises 16 residues. Germline V gives CDR1 SGHVS, CDR2 FQNEAQ. V lost 3 bases to trimming and J lost 5 bases; unmatched junction nucleotides: 11. The CDR3 loop is CASSFASTGVGYGYTF. The CDR3 coding sequence is TGTGCCAGCAGCTTCGCATCGACAGGGGTTGGGTATGGCTACACCTTC.

The rearrangement links TRBV25-1 to TRBJ1-1; D possibly corresponds to TRBD1 (5 bases). The germline CDR1 and CDR2 sequences are MGHDK and SYGVNS. The CDR3 runs to 16 residues. V was shortened by 3 bases and J by 4 bases, with 18 bases between the two germline ends. The DNA of the CDR3 is TGTGCCAGCAGTGAGATGACAGTGTTGGAGGGCACTGAAGCTTTCTTT. This gives the protein CASSEMTVLEGTEAFF.

The V and J genes are TRBV2 and TRBJ1-1, with TRBD1 matching 7 bases. The germline gives CDR1 SNHLY, CDR2 FYNNEI. The CDR3 runs 12 residues. With V trimmed by 2 bases and J by 11 bases, 5 bases remained unmatched. CDR3 loop: CASSERGLRAFF. The CDR3 DNA reads TGTGCCAGCAGTGAAAGGGGGCTCCGGGCTTTCTTT.

The chain carries TRBV11-3 and TRBJ2-1; TRBD2 matches 7 bases. There are 15 residues in the CDR3. After removal of 5 bases from V and 3 bases from J, the junction contained 7 bases not matched to a gene. Germline CDR1 is SGHNT and CDR2 is YENEEA. The CDR3 region is CASSPSGGGYNEQFF. CDR3 nucleotides: TGTGCCAGCAGCCCGTCGGGCGGGGGCTACAATGAGCAGTTCTTC.

The CDR3 protein is CASSYGDSPNYGYTF. CDR3 DNA: TGTGCCAGCAGTTATGGGGACAGCCCTAACTATGGCTACACCTTC. The V and J genes are TRBV6-6 and TRBJ1-2; 7 nucleotides match TRBD1. The CDR3 extends over 15 amino acids. Germline CDR1 and CDR2: MNHNY and SVGAGI (reference sequence). The ends lost 3 bases at V and 0 bases at J; junction bases unmatched: 4.

The chain recombines TRBV7-8 with TRBJ2-4; 12 nucleotides line up with TRBD2. CDR1 is SGHVS and CDR2 is FQNEAQ in the germline V gene. There are 15 residues in the CDR3. Unmatched junction bases numbered 2, after V lost 3 bases and J lost 5 bases. CDR3 DNA: TGTGCCAGCAGCTTTCTAGCGGGAGGGGAAAACATTCAGTACTTC. Its protein product is CASSFLAGGENIQYF.

The chain recombines TRBV5-1 with TRBJ2-1; 13 bases agree with TRBD2. The CDR3 runs 16 residues. V was pared by 3 bases and J by 5 bases, with 5 bases of the junction left unmatched. CDR1 and CDR2 (germline): SGHRS, YFSETQ. The CDR3 region has the DNA TGCGCCAGCAGCTCCCTAGGACTAGCGGGAGACAATGAGCAGTTCTTC. This codes for CASSSLGLAGDNEQFF.

J is TRBJ2-1 and V is TRBV27; a weak D match, TRBD2 (5 bases). This CDR3 is built from 14 residues. V gave up 9 bases and J gave up 9 bases, with 21 bases separating them. From germline, CDR1 is MNHEY and CDR2 SMNVEV (reference sequence). CDR3: CASRTRVGFSEQFF. The CDR3 DNA follows: TGTGCCAGTCGGACGCGGGTGGGCTTTAGTGAGCAGTTCTTC.

The chain recombines TRBV11-2 with TRBJ2-1; 10 positions match TRBD2. This CDR3 comprises 15 residues. V was pared by 5 bases and J by 6 bases, with 7 bases of the junction left unmatched. CDR1 and CDR2 (germline): SGHAT, FQNNGV. The CDR3, as DNA: TGTGCCAGCAGCCTAGCGGGAGTGGCCGGCAATGAGCAGTTCTTC. It yields the protein CASSLAGVAGNEQFF.

The chain is built from TRBV2 and TRBJ2-3, with 9 nucleotides matching TRBD1. Germline V gene lookup returns CDR1 SNHLY and CDR2 FYNNEI. CDR3 length equals 15 residues. After removal of 9 bases from V and 1 base from J, the junction contained 8 bases not matched to a gene. The CDR3 region is CARGGQGLGTDTQYF. For the CDR3, the DNA is TGTGCCAGGGGGGGACAGGGCCTTGGCACAGATACGCAGTATTTT.

This chain connects TRBV7-2 to TRBJ2-1; tentatively, D is TRBD2 (5 bases). Trimming left V 5 bases short and J 0 bases short, with 17 bases between. Germline V gene data show CDR1 as SGHTA and CDR2 as FQGNSA. The CDR3 contains 17 residues. The CDR3 sequence: CASSLSLAFSSYNEQFF. DNA of the CDR3: TGTGCCAGCAGCCTGAGCCTAGCTTTTAGCTCCTACAATGAGCAGTTCTTC.

V and J are TRBV28 and TRBJ1-3; D not certain. This CDR3 region has 16 residues. Germline loops: CDR1 MDHEN, CDR2 SYDVKM. The V end was cut by 2 bases, the J end by 0 bases, with 11 bases between. The CDR3 sequence is CASSLPPGRSGNTIYF. Here the CDR3 DNA reads TGTGCCAGCAGTTTACCCCCAGGTCGCTCTGGAAACACCATATATTTT.

The rearrangement joins TRBV11-3 to TRBJ2-1, with 7 positions matching TRBD1. After removal of 6 bases from V and 5 bases from J, the junction contained 7 bases not matched to a gene. CDR1 and CDR2 from the germline V gene are SGHNT and YENEEA. The CDR3 covers 14 residues. CDR3 coding DNA: TGTGCCAGCAGTAGAGAGGGGGCCCACAATGAGCAGTTCTTC. As protein: CASSREGAHNEQFF.

This clone appeared a single time. The V call is TRBV30, the J call TRBJ2-1; a weak D match, TRBD1 (5 bases). CDR1 and CDR2 (germline): GTSNPN, SVGIG (reference sequence). The length of the CDR3 is 13 residues. Trimming left V 2 bases short and J 4 bases short, with 9 bases between. The CDR3 region is CAWSLDRYNEQFF. For the CDR3, the DNA is TGTGCCTGGAGTCTAGACAGATACAATGAGCAGTTCTTC.

This sequence joins TRBV28 and TRBJ1-2; TRBD1 aligns across 9 bases. The germline gives CDR1 MDHEN, CDR2 SYDVKM. The CDR3 has 14 amino acids. Trimming took 5 bases from V and 7 from J; bases not matched to a gene: 8. The DNA of the CDR3 is TGTGCCAGCAGTCCCGGGACAGGGCTTCGTGGCTACACCTTC. Residues: CASSPGTGLRGYTF.

The V call is TRBV5-1, the J call TRBJ1-2, with 11 bases that match TRBD1. CDR1 and CDR2 (germline): SGHRS, YFSETQ. The junction had 8 bases not matched to a gene; V was cut back by 3 bases and J by 7 bases. CDR3 size: 15 residues. The CDR3 region has the DNA TGCGCCAGCAGCTCCGGACAGGGGGCGCGTCTTGGCTACACCTTC. Amino acids: CASSSGQGARLGYTF.

A single count supports this clone. The chain is built from TRBV11-2 and TRBJ2-5, with 11 bases aligning to TRBD1. Germline V lookup: CDR1 SGHAT, CDR2 FQNNGV. The CDR3 extends over 15 amino acids. The V gene end was trimmed by 5 bases and the J gene end by 5 bases; junction bases not matched to a gene: 7. CDR3 protein: CASSRGQGALETQYF. The CDR3 coding sequence is TGTGCCAGCAGCCGCGGACAGGGGGCTTTGGAGACCCAGTACTTC.

The chain has TRBV5-4 and TRBJ2-1; 8 nucleotides agree with TRBD2. The CDR3 contains 15 residues. CDR1 and CDR2 (germline): SGHNT, YYREEE (reference sequence). After removal of 4 bases from V and 3 bases from J, the junction contained 6 bases not matched to a gene. This chain's CDR3 is CASSRVRGGYNEQFF. CDR3 in DNA: TGTGCCAGCAGCCGGGTACGGGGGGGCTACAATGAGCAGTTCTTC.

A few counts support this clone. V and J are TRBV2 and TRBJ2-5; the D gene is possibly TRBD1 (6 bases). The CDR3 runs 12 residues. The ends were cut back, 8 bases at V and 2 bases at J, with 9 bases in the middle. CDR1 and CDR2 from the germline V gene are SNHLY and FYNNEI. CDR3 residues: CASLGQQETQYF. The DNA of the CDR3 is TGTGCCAGCCTAGGACAGCAAGAGACCCAGTACTTC.

The V call is TRBV23-1, the J call TRBJ2-2; a possible D gene is TRBD1 (5 bases). TRBV23-1 has ORF status, its function being uncertain. Trimming cost V 3 bases and J 5 bases, with 22 bases left between them. This CDR3 comprises 18 residues. CDR3 in amino acids: CASSHSAGWGPWTGELFF. In nucleotides, the CDR3 is TGCGCCAGCAGTCATTCAGCCGGATGGGGCCCGTGGACCGGGGAGCTGTTTTTT.

This clone was counted once. V usage is TRBV7-3 and J usage is TRBJ2-7; D is perhaps TRBD2 (5 bases). The CDR3 is 15 residues long. Germline CDR1 SGHTA, CDR2 FQGTGA. V lost 2 bases, J lost 1 base, and 12 bases lay in between. CDR3 in DNA: TGTGCCAGCAGCTTATTCGAGCGGCCTTCCTACGAGCAGTACTTC. Encoded protein: CASSLFERPSYEQYF.

This chain joins TRBV4-1 and TRBJ2-7; D may be TRBD2 (5 bases). Germline CDR1 reads MGHRA; CDR2 reads YSYEKL. Deletions cut 1 base from V and 5 bases from J, with 18 bases between. The CDR3 length is 16 residues. In nucleotides, the CDR3 is TGCGCCAGCAGCCAAGGGGCAGCGGCAAGGGTGGACGAGCAGTACTTC. It is translated as CASSQGAAARVDEQYF.